This TCR beta chain was sequenced for a study of T cell responses to AZD1222 COVID-19 vaccine. This clone was seen more than once but under ten times. The antigen is undetermined. CDR3 length equals 13 residues. CDR1 MNHEY and CDR2 SMNVEV come from the germline V gene (reference sequence). The germline V and J ends were trimmed by 5 bases and 0 bases, with 5 bases remaining between them. This table comes from immunoSEQ multiplex PCR, and its TCRdb copy is limited to in-frame clones, with some not included. Altogether some 50,000 clones are present, approximately 84% being singletons, with the ten largest covering 25% to 30%. Study conclusions and caveats: Unmutated regions of variants are reportedly targeted by nearly half of spike-specific TCRs. The breadth and depth of Spike-specific TCRs increased once two AZD1222 doses had been given. Baseline seropositivity occurred in only a handful of AZD1222 recipients. At 160-218 and 743-854, vaccine-associated CD4 TCRs were dominant, and they spanned spike.

This chain joins TRBV27 and TRBJ1-5; no clear D gene. This specimen was peripheral blood, taken on day 0 of AZD1222 vaccination. The sequence was obtained from an adult in good health. The CDR3 spells CASSPHSNQPQHF. CDR3 DNA: TGTGCCAGCAGTCCTCATAGCAATCAGCCCCAGCATTTT.